This T cell receptor beta chain emerged from a study of T-cell memory formation after mild COVID-19. Looking at the study overall: Each donor largely had its own TCR clusters. Notes on the study in general: Confirmation of SARS-CoV-2 specificity was lacking for second-wave clones peaking day 37. The study found contracting CD4+ clones mainly in CM and EM and contracting CD8+ clones in EMRA.

The V gene lost 5 bases and the J gene lost 3 bases, with 12 bases spanning the gap. The CDR3 loop spans 13 amino acids. Germline V gene lookup returns CDR1 SGHRS and CDR2 YFSETQ. Note on this clonotype: As yet, its antigen is unknown.

Constant-segment primers were used for 5'RACE, and the resulting TCR alpha and TCR beta cDNA libraries carried sample barcodes and UMIs. TCRdb re-analysed the 5' RACE reads in MiXCR, keeping a single row per CDR3 protein. This sample has approximately 350,000 distinct CDR3 sequences, with around 30% found just once. The origin of this receptor is an adult woman who had mild COVID-19 (a few samples of this study predate the infection). Cell type and time point are not known. The chain recombines TRBV5-1 with TRBJ2-7, with D perhaps TRBD1 (5 bases). The sample taken for sequencing was PBMCs or a T cell subset sorted from them (not recorded which). The CDR3, as DNA: TGCGCCAGCAGAGGGGTAGAAGTCTACGAGCAGTACTTC. Its protein product is CASRGVEVYEQYF.